What follows is one T cell receptor (beta chain) and its context. Its target is unknown. This sample stems from a study of T cell responses to AZD1222 COVID-19 vaccine. Unmatched junction bases numbered 11, after V lost 1 base and J lost 8 bases. The germline V gene has CDR1 SGHVS and CDR2 FNYEAQ. The CDR3 totals 18 residues. Study-level points and caveats: Nearly half of spike-specific TCRs reportedly go after variant regions that carry no mutations.

Assay: immunoSEQ multiplex PCR; the TCRdb copy retains only in-frame clones and omits some. Of about 130,000 clones listed, about nine tenths were seen once; the top ten hold approximately 9.8%. The material was peripheral blood, obtained 28 days after the second AZD1222 dose. The origin of this receptor is an adult who received the AZD1222 COVID-19 vaccine. V and J are TRBV7-6 and TRBJ2-3, with 14 bases matching TRBD2. As DNA, the CDR3 is TGTGCCAGCAGCTTAGACCTCTGGACTAGCGGGGGGTTGGGTACGCAGTATTTT. Its translation: CASSLDLWTSGGLGTQYF. The whole variable domain, remainder taken from reference TRBV7-6 and TRBJ2-3, is GAGVSQSPRYKVTKRGQDVALRCDPISGHVSLYWYRQALGQGPEFLTYFNYEAQQDKSGLPNDRFSAERPEGSISTLTIQRTEQRDSAMYRCASSLDLWTSGGLGTQYFGPGTRLTVL.